These 20 T cell receptor beta chains originate from one sample sequenced in a study of blood T cell repertoires in COVID-19. The assay was immunoSEQ multiplex PCR, and TCRdb's table has in-frame clones only and misses some. The sample has roughly 140,000 clones; 84% are singletons. Material for sequencing was peripheral blood. The receptors were sampled from a man aged 65 to 79 with acute or convalescent COVID-19.

The genes are TRBV28 and TRBJ2-3; D might be TRBD2 (5 bases). The germline V gene encodes CDR1 MDHEN and CDR2 SYDVKM. This CDR3 is built from 12 residues. The V end was cut by 6 bases, the J end by 14 bases, with 18 bases between. CDR3 in amino acids: CASRTPSLSPYF. The CDR3 bases are TGTGCCAGCAGGACCCCTAGCTTGAGTCCGTATTTT.

The chain links TRBV5-1 to TRBJ2-2; 9 positions match TRBD2. CDR1 and CDR2 from the germline V gene are SGHRS and YFSETQ. Losses at the gene ends were 0 bases for V and 6 bases for J; bases not matched to a gene: 6. The CDR3 runs 16 residues. In DNA form, the CDR3 reads TGCGCCAGCAGCTTGGCCGGTAGCGGGAGATCCGGGGAGCTGTTTTTT. This translates into CASSLAGSGRSGELFF.

The gene calls are TRBV7-3 and TRBJ1-1; 9 bases line up with TRBD1. Germline trimming cut 5 bases from V and 5 bases from J; bases unmatched to any gene: 3. CDR1 and CDR2 from the germline V gene are SGHTA and FQGTGA. CDR3 length: 13 residues. The DNA of the CDR3 is TGTGCCAGCAGCACAGGGACAGGGACTGAAGCTTTCTTT. Protein: CASSTGTGTEAFF.

The CDR3 sequence: CATSTGQGQSQPQHF. CDR3 DNA: TGTGCCACCAGCACAGGACAGGGACAGTCTCAGCCCCAGCATTTT. V is TRBV15 and J is TRBJ1-5; the match to TRBD1 covers 8 bases. The CDR3 loop spans 15 amino acids. V trimming: 4 bases; J trimming: 6 bases; junction bases outside the gene matches: 8. CDR1 LNHNV and CDR2 YYDKDF come from the germline V gene (reference sequence).

This clone was found once. V and J are TRBV11-2 and TRBJ1-4; TRBD1 matches at 9 bases. J was trimmed by 9 bases and V by 5 bases; bases with no gene match: 13. This CDR3 is 16 amino acids long. Germline loops: CDR1 SGHAT, CDR2 FQNNGV. For the CDR3, the DNA is TGTGCCAGCAGCCCATACCGGGACAGGGTGGTGCAAAAACTGTTTTTT. Its protein product is CASSPYRDRVVQKLFF.

This clone was observed a single time. This rearrangement joins TRBV28 to TRBJ2-7, with a tentative D call TRBD2 (7 bases). CDR1 is MDHEN, CDR2 SYDVKM, per germline. The germline V and J ends were trimmed by 6 bases and 2 bases, with 20 bases remaining between them. CDR3 length equals 16 residues. CDR3 amino acids: CASRSRGLPLTYEQYF. In DNA, the CDR3 is TGTGCCAGCAGATCCAGGGGACTACCACTAACCTACGAGCAGTACTTC.

The chain is built from TRBV6-6 and TRBJ1-6; TRBD1 is a possible D gene (5 bases). There are 16 residues in the CDR3. Germline CDR1 reads MNHNY; CDR2 reads SVGAGI (reference sequence). With 5 bases removed from V and 10 bases from J, the gap between germline ends came to 21 bases. CDR3 coding DNA: TGTGCCAGCAGTCCACGCCCTACGGAAAGGGGCTCACCCCTCCACTTT. Residues: CASSPRPTERGSPLHF.

The chain employs TRBV2 and TRBJ2-3; 8 bases align to TRBD2. The germline CDR1 and CDR2 sequences are SNHLY and FYNNEI. J lost 1 base, V lost 6 bases, and 9 bases had no gene match. The CDR3 length is 16 residues. CDR3 amino acids: CASRIGPAGGTDTQYF. The DNA for the CDR3 is TGTGCCAGCAGAATAGGGCCAGCGGGGGGCACAGATACGCAGTATTTT.

The chain has TRBV15 and TRBJ1-1, with D possibly TRBD1 on 6 matching bases. Trimming removed 1 base from V and 4 bases from J, with 10 bases in between. This CDR3 spans 14 amino acids. CDR1 and CDR2 (germline): LNHNV, YYDKDF (reference sequence). CDR3 residues: CATSRGQAPTEAFF. The CDR3 nucleotides are TGTGCCACCAGCAGAGGACAGGCGCCCACTGAAGCTTTCTTT.

This clone occurred once. The V and J genes are TRBV5-4 and TRBJ1-1; 8 nucleotides align to TRBD1. The CDR3 spans 15 residues. In germline, CDR1 is SGHNT, CDR2 YYREEE (reference sequence). Trimming removed 4 bases from V and 0 bases from J; junction bases left unmatched: 5. CDR3 sequence reads: CASSPWTGLNTEAFF. CDR3 nucleotide sequence: TGTGCCAGCAGCCCGTGGACAGGGCTGAACACTGAAGCTTTCTTT. The complete variable domain, with remaining parts taken from reference TRBV5-4 and TRBJ1-1, reads ETGVTQSPTHLIKTRGQQVTLRCSSQSGHNTVSWYQQALGQGPQFIFQYYREEENGRGNFPPRFSGLQFPNYSSELNVNALELDDSALYLCASSPWTGLNTEAFFGQGTRLTVV.

This chain links TRBV7-9 with TRBJ2-4, with 8 bases matching TRBD1. Trimming cost V 5 bases and J 3 bases; bases outside gene matches: 9. Germline CDR1 is SEHNR and CDR2 is FQNEAQ (reference sequence). This CDR3 comprises 16 residues. The CDR3 spells CASSRQGRVDKNIQYF. In nucleotides, the CDR3 is TGTGCCAGCAGCCGACAGGGGAGAGTAGACAAAAACATTCAGTACTTC.

The CDR3 DNA reads as TGTGCCAGCAGCTTGCCCGGGACAGCGATCTATGGCTACACCTTC. It specifies CASSLPGTAIYGYTF. The chain employs TRBV5-6 and TRBJ1-2, with 7 bases identical to TRBD1. The CDR3 has 15 residues. CDR1 SGHDT and CDR2 YYEEEE come from the germline V gene. Germline trimming cut 1 base from V and 4 bases from J; bases unmatched to any gene: 7.

This chain links TRBV2 with TRBJ1-1; D not certain. The length of the CDR3 is 13 residues. CDR1 is SNHLY and CDR2 is FYNNEI in the germline V gene. The V end lost 0 bases, the J end lost 10 bases, and 12 bases lay between the germline ends. The DNA for the CDR3 is TGTGCCAGCAGTGAAGCTGGCTGGGCGCGAGCTTTCTTT. Protein product: CASSEAGWARAFF.

The rearrangement links TRBV13 to TRBJ2-1, with 9 bases fitting TRBD2. Germline CDR1 is PRHDT and CDR2 is FYEKMQ (reference sequence). V was pared by 5 bases and J by 4 bases, with 6 bases of the junction left unmatched. CDR3 length: 15 amino acids. The CDR3 sequence: CASSPMAGGYNEQFF. DNA of the CDR3: TGTGCCAGCAGCCCGATGGCGGGAGGGTACAATGAGCAGTTCTTC. The full variable domain, its missing parts supplied by reference TRBV13 and TRBJ2-1, is AAGVIQSPRHLIKEKRETATLKCYPIPRHDTVYWYQQGPGQDPQFLISFYEKMQSDKGSIPDRFSAQQFSDYHSELNMSSLELGDSALYFCASSPMAGGYNEQFFGPGTRLTVL.

This chain links TRBV6-5 with TRBJ2-1; 14 positions match TRBD2. Germline loops: CDR1 MNHEY, CDR2 SVGAGI. The V gene end was trimmed by 6 bases and the J gene end by 15 bases; junction bases not matched to a gene: 10. The CDR3 loop spans 14 amino acids. CDR3 bases: TGTGCCAGCAGCATCGGACTAGCGGGGGGCCAATTGTTCTTC. Amino acids: CASSIGLAGGQLFF.

This chain links TRBV5-6 with TRBJ2-5, with D perhaps TRBD1 (6 bases). This CDR3 has 14 amino acids. The ends were cut back, 4 bases at V and 0 bases at J, with 10 bases in the middle. CDR1 is SGHDT and CDR2 is YYEEEE in the germline V gene. The CDR3 here is CASSRGQNQETQYF. The CDR3 nucleotides read TGTGCCAGCAGCCGAGGACAGAACCAAGAGACCCAGTACTTC.

The V and J genes are TRBV4-2 and TRBJ1-1, with D maybe TRBD1 (6 bases). The CDR3 contains 15 residues. V lost 4 bases and J lost 13, with 25 bases in between. CDR1 is LGHNA, CDR2 YNFKEQ, per germline. CDR3 in DNA: TGTGCCAGCAGCCCTCGGGACACCCCCTCTCGGGAGGTTTTCTTT. This sequence encodes CASSPRDTPSREVFF.

This clone was detected ten times or more. Other DNA sequences of this sample code for an identical CDR3. The J gene is TRBJ2-2, the V gene TRBV7-8, with D perhaps TRBD1 (6 bases). Per the germline V gene, CDR1 is SGHVS and CDR2 is FQNEAQ. This CDR3 has 13 residues. With 6 bases removed from V and 4 bases from J, the gap between germline ends came to 9 bases. Written as DNA, the CDR3 is TGTGCCAGCAGATTACAGGGCACCGGGGAGCTGTTTTTT. It translates to CASRLQGTGELFF.

The chain uses TRBV14 and TRBJ2-5; TRBD2 matches 14 bases. The CDR3 is 13 residues long. V dropped 2 bases and J dropped 12; count of bases not matched to a gene: 2. The germline gives CDR1 SGHDN, CDR2 FVKESK. This CDR3 is CASSQRLAGGKYF. The CDR3 coding sequence is TGTGCCAGCAGCCAACGACTAGCGGGGGGGAAGTACTTC.

Regarding this clone: A read error may account for a junction end that differs from germline. The chain employs TRBV11-1 and TRBJ2-1; D perhaps matches TRBD2 (5 bases). Germline CDR1 and CDR2: SGHAT and FQDESV (reference sequence). This CDR3 is 15 amino acids long. CDR3 nucleotides: TGTGCCAGCCGCTTAGGTGGACTGCCCTACAATGAGCAGTTCTTC. This translates into CASRLGGLPYNEQFF.